Sequencing of this TCR beta chain was carried out in a study of blood T cell repertoires in COVID-19. Study context: Sources were T cells, B-cell-depleted T cells, or PBMCs; the material itself was cDNA or gDNA.

How the authors handled the data: Amplification of reference gene primers provided the estimated nucleated cell counts. The repertoire was sequenced with immunoSEQ multiplex PCR; TCRdb's copy has only in-frame clones and lacks some. The DNA was the basis for D and trimming; V, J and clone size are from that table. The sample lists 240,000 or so clones, about 85% occurring once. The CDR3 totals 14 residues. Germline trimming cut 4 bases from V and 4 bases from J; bases unmatched to any gene: 5. CDR1 is SNHLY and CDR2 is FYNNEI in the germline V gene. This sequence originates from a man in his 60s who had recovered from COVID-19. J is TRBJ2-7 and V is TRBV2; TRBD1 aligns across 9 bases. Sequencing was done on a sample of peripheral blood. In DNA, the CDR3 is TGTGCCAGCAGTGGAACAGGGGGCGTATACGAGCAGTACTTC. Translation gives CASSGTGGVYEQYF.